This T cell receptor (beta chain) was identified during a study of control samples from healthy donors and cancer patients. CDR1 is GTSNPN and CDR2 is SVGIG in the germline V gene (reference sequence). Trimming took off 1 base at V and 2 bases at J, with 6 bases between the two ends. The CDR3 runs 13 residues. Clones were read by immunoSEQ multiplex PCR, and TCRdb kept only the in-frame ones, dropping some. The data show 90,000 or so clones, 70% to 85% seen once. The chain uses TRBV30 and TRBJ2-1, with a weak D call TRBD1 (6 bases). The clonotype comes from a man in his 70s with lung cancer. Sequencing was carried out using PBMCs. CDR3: CAWSGGPYNEQFF. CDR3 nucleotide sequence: TGTGCCTGGAGTGGGGGGCCCTACAATGAGCAGTTCTTC.